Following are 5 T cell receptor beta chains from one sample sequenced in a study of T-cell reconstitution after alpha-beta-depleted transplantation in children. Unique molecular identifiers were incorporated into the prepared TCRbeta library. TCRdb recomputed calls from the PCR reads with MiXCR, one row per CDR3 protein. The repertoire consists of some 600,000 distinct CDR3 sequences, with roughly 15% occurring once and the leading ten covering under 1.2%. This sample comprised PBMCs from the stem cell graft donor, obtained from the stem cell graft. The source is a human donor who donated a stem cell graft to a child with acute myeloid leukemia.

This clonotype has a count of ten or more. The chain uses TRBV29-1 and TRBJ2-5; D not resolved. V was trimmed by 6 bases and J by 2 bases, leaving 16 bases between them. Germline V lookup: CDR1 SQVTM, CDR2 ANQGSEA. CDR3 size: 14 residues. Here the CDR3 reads CSVGFLVFQETQYF. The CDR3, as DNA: TGCAGCGTGGGGTTTCTCGTGTTTCAAGAGACCCAGTACTTC. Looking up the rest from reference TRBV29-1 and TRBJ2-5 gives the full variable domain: SAVISQKPSRDICQRGTSLTIQCQVDSQVTMMFWYRQQPGQSLTLIATANQGSEATYESGFVIDKFPISRPNLTFSTLTVSNMSPEDSSIYLCSVGFLVFQETQYFGPGTRLLVL.

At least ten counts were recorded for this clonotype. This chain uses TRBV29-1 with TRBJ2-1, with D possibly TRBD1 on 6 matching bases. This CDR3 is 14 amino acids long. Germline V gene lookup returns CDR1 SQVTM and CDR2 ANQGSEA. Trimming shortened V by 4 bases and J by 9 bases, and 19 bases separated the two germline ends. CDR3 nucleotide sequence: TGCAGCGTTGTGTGGGGCGCAGGGGTGACTGAGCAGTTCTTC. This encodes CSVVWGAGVTEQFF.

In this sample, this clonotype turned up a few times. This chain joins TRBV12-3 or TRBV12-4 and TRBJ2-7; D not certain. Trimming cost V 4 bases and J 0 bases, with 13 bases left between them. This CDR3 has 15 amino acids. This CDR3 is CASSSTVLYSYEQYF. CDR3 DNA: TGTGCCAGCAGTTCCACAGTTTTATACTCCTACGAGCAGTACTTC.

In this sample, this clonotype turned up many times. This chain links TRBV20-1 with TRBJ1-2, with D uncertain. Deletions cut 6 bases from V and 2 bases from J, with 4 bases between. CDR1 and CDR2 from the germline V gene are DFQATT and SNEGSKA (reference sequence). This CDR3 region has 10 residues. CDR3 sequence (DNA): TGCAGTGCGGACAACTATGGCTACACCTTC. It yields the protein CSADNYGYTF.

The CDR3 region is CASSEIRDYEQYV. The CDR3 DNA sequence: TGTGCCAGCAGTGAAATCAGGGACTACGAGCAGTACGTC. The chain links TRBV25-1 to TRBJ2-7; weak D call: TRBD1 (5 bases). The CDR3 has 13 residues. Trimming pared 2 bases from V and 3 bases from J, leaving 8 bases between. Germline values: CDR1 MGHDK, CDR2 SYGVNS.